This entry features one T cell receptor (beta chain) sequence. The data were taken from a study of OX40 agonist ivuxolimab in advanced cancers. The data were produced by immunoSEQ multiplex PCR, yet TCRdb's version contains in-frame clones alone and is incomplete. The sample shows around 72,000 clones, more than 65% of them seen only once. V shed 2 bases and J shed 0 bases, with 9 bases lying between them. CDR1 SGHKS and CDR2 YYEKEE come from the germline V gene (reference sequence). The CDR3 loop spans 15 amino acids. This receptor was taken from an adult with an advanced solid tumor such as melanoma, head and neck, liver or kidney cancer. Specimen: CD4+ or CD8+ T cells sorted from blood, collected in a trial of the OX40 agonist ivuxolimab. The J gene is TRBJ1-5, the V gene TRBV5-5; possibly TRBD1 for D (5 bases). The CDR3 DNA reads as TGTGCCAGCAGCTTAGAGGGGAATAGCAATCAGCCCCAGCATTTT. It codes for CASSLEGNSNQPQHF.